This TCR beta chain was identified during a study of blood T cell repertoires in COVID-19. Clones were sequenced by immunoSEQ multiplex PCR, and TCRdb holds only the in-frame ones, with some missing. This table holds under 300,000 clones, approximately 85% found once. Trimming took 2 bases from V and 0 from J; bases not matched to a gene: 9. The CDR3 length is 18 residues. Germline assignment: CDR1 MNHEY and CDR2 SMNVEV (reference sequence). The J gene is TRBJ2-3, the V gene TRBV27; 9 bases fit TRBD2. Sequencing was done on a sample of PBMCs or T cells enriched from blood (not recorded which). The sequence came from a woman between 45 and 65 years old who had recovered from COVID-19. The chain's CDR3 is CASSLTSLAGTSTDTQYF. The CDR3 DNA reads TGTGCCAGCAGTTTAACCAGCCTAGCGGGGACTAGCACAGATACGCAGTATTTT.